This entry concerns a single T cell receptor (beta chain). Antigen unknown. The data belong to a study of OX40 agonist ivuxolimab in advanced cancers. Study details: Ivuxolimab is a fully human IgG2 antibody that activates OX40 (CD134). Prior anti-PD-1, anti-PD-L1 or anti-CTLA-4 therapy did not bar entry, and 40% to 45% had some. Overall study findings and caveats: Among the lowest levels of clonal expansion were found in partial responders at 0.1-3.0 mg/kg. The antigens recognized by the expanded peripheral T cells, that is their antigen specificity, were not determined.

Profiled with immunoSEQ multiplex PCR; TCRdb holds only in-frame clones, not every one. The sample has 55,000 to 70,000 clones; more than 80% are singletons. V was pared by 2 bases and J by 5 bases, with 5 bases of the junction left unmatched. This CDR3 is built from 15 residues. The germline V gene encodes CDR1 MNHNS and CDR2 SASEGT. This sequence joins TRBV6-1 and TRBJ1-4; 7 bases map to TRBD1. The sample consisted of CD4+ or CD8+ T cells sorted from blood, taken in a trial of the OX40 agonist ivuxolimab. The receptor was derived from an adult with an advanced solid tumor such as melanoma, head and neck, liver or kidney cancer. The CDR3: CASSETIQGNEKLFF. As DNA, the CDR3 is TGTGCCAGCAGTGAAACCATACAGGGGAATGAAAAACTGTTTTTT.